Shown below are 30 T cell receptor beta chains from a single sample sequenced in a study of T-cell reconstitution after alpha-beta-depleted transplantation in children. The TCRbeta library incorporated unique molecular identifiers. TCRdb analysed the PCR reads with MiXCR anew, one entry per CDR3 protein. The sample lists 150,000 to 200,000 distinct CDR3 sequences, more than 6.5% occurring once. This material consisted of PBMCs from the stem cell graft donor, taken from the stem cell graft. These receptors were collected from a human donor who donated a stem cell graft to a child with Wiskott-Aldrich syndrome.

This clonotype was seen ten or more times. This chain joins TRBV29-1 and TRBJ2-1, with 13 bases that match TRBD2. Trimming at V came to 6 bases and at J to 9 bases, leaving 5 bases not matched to a gene. The CDR3 spans 13 residues. The germline V gene encodes CDR1 SQVTM and CDR2 ANQGSEA. The CDR3 DNA sequence: TGCAGCGTAGGGACTAGCGGGACGGTTGAGCAGTTCTTC. It encodes CSVGTSGTVEQFF.

In its sample, this clonotype was seen many times. The CDR3 bases are TGTGCCAGCAGTTTAGAAGGGGGCTTTGGAGAGACCCAGTACTTC. Its protein is CASSLEGGFGETQYF. The chain uses TRBV12-3 or TRBV12-4 and TRBJ2-5; 7 bases fit TRBD1. V trimming: 1 base; J trimming: 4 bases; junction bases outside the gene matches: 6. The CDR3 runs 15 residues.

This clonotype was picked up a small number of times. The chain joins TRBV10-1 to TRBJ1-5; weak D call: TRBD1 (6 bases). Trimming removed 1 base from V and 6 bases from J, with 7 bases in between. The CDR3 consists of 13 residues. Germline V gives CDR1 WNHNN, CDR2 SYGVQD (reference sequence). CDR3 loop: CASSEYRAQPQHF. The CDR3 region has the DNA TGCGCCAGCAGTGAGTACAGGGCTCAGCCCCAGCATTTT.

This clonotype was found a few times. This chain uses TRBV19 with TRBJ1-1; possible D gene TRBD1, 5 bases. The CDR3 covers 15 residues. With 5 bases removed from V and 0 bases from J, the gap between germline ends came to 13 bases. The V gene's germline CDR1 is LNHDA and CDR2 SQIVND (reference sequence). The CDR3 protein is CASSARQLLNTEAFF. The DNA of the CDR3 is TGTGCCAGTAGTGCCAGACAGCTATTGAACACTGAAGCTTTCTTT. The full variable domain, in which reference TRBV19 and TRBJ1-1 provide the parts outside the CDR3, is DGGITQSPKYLFRKEGQNVTLSCEQNLNHDAMYWYRQDPGQGLRLIYYSQIVNDFQKGDIAEGYSVSREKKESFPLTVTSAQKNPTAFYLCASSARQLLNTEAFFGQGTRLTVV.

Concerning this clonotype: Given a much more abundant clone one base away, this may be a read error. The CDR3 ends on some other residue instead of the conserved phenylalanine or tryptophan, so this is likely a read error. V usage is TRBV20-1 and J usage is TRBJ2-7, with D possibly being TRBD2 (6 bases). Per the germline V gene, CDR1 is DFQATT and CDR2 is SNEGSKA (reference sequence). The CDR3 runs 13 residues. Between the trimmed V and J ends, which lost 3 bases and 4 bases, there was a span of 13 bases. The DNA for the CDR3 is TGCAGTGCTAGTCCGGACTACCAGTACGAGCAGTACTCC. This codes for CSASPDYQYEQYS.

The chain has TRBV11-2 and TRBJ2-2; no firm D call. V lost 4 bases to trimming and J lost 4 bases, with 13 bases between them. The CDR3 spans 15 residues. The germline CDR1 and CDR2 sequences are SGHAT and FQNNGV. CDR3 nucleotide sequence: TGTGCCAGCAGCTCCCTTCGGGCGAGCACCGGGGAGCTGTTTTTT. Its protein is CASSSLRASTGELFF.

Many counts were recorded for this clonotype. V and J are TRBV11-3 and TRBJ2-1; the match to TRBD2 covers 13 bases. This CDR3 spans 14 amino acids. With V trimmed by 5 bases and J by 8 bases, 3 bases remained unmatched. Germline loops: CDR1 SGHNT, CDR2 YENEEA. CDR3 protein: CASSRLAGGYEQFF. CDR3 coding DNA: TGTGCCAGCAGCCGACTAGCGGGAGGCTATGAGCAGTTCTTC.

Many counts were recorded for this clonotype. The chain links TRBV12-3 or TRBV12-4 to TRBJ1-4; the D is unclear. The CDR3 length is 13 residues. The ends were cut back, 8 bases at V and 7 bases at J, with 14 bases in the middle. The CDR3 region is CASQVGLGEKLFF. In nucleotides, the CDR3 is TGTGCCAGCCAAGTGGGATTAGGTGAAAAACTGTTTTTT.

The V call is TRBV2, the J call TRBJ1-5; D perhaps matches TRBD1 (6 bases). CDR1 is SNHLY, CDR2 FYNNEI, per germline. CDR3 length: 13 residues. Deletions cut 8 bases from V and 7 bases from J, with 15 bases between. CDR3 bases: TGTGCCAGCGGTATCGGGGGCGGACAGCCCCAGCATTTT. This gives the protein CASGIGGGQPQHF.

The sample holds many counts of this clonotype. The rearrangement uses TRBV12-3 or TRBV12-4 and TRBJ1-1, with TRBD1 matching 8 bases. V shed 6 bases and J 1 base; nucleotides not matched to a gene: 10. The CDR3 runs 16 residues. CDR3 in DNA: TGTGCCAGCAGCCGACGTGAGACAGGGGAGAACACTGAAGCTTTCTTT. As protein: CASSRRETGENTEAFF.

In this sample, this clonotype turned up many times. The rearrangement uses TRBV10-3 and TRBJ2-2, with D maybe TRBD1 (5 bases). V was trimmed by 4 bases and J by 3 bases, leaving 9 bases between them. The CDR3 spans 14 residues. Looked up from germline, CDR1 is ENHRY and CDR2 is SYGVKD. For the CDR3, the DNA is TGTGCCATCAGTGCCGAACAGGACACCGGGGAGCTGTTTTTT. Translated, it gives CAISAEQDTGELFF.

This clonotype was detected only a few times. The chain's CDR3 is CASSPDESRGYTF. The CDR3 nucleotides read TGTGCCAGCAGCCCCGACGAATCCAGGGGCTACACCTTC. The chain employs TRBV7-9 and TRBJ1-2; D is unclear. The germline CDR1 and CDR2 sequences are SEHNR and FQNEAQ (reference sequence). Trimming pared 5 bases from V and 8 bases from J, leaving 15 bases between. The CDR3 consists of 13 residues.

This clonotype occurred a few times. This chain joins TRBV7-2 and TRBJ2-7; D is unclear. The CDR3 is 14 amino acids. Trimming stripped 5 bases from V and 3 bases from J, with 14 bases between. Germline loops: CDR1 SGHTA, CDR2 FQGNSA. The CDR3 region has the DNA TGTGCCAGCAGCCCTTCAAGGAGTCTCTACGAGCAGTACTTC. It translates to CASSPSRSLYEQYF.

This clonotype appeared many times. The chain joins TRBV7-8 to TRBJ1-5; TRBD1 matches at 10 bases. The V gene end was trimmed by 4 bases and the J gene end by 6 bases; junction bases not matched to a gene: 6. Germline V gene data show CDR1 as SGHVS and CDR2 as FQNEAQ. The CDR3 has 15 residues. The CDR3 loop reads CASSYGTGEGQPQHF. Written as DNA, the CDR3 is TGTGCCAGCAGCTATGGGACAGGGGAAGGTCAGCCCCAGCATTTT.

This clonotype was seen a few times. The chain has TRBV5-1 and TRBJ1-5; perhaps TRBD1 as D (6 bases). The CDR3 has 14 residues. Germline CDR1 is SGHRS and CDR2 is YFSETQ. V lost 0 bases and J 3 bases, leaving 7 bases between the germline ends. The CDR3: CASSLGGHNQPQHF. For the CDR3, the DNA is TGCGCCAGCAGCTTGGGGGGGCACAATCAGCCCCAGCATTTT.

This clonotype was detected many times. V is TRBV6-1 and J is TRBJ2-1, with D perhaps matching TRBD1 (5 bases). The CDR3 sequence is 15 residues long. Germline assignment: CDR1 MNHNS and CDR2 SASEGT. V was trimmed by 6 bases and J by 2 bases, leaving 14 bases between them. This CDR3 reads CASRQTGAAYNEQFF. The CDR3 DNA is TGTGCCAGCAGACAAACAGGCGCCGCCTACAATGAGCAGTTCTTC.

This clonotype showed up many times. V gene TRBV15 combines with J gene TRBJ1-4, with TRBD1 matching 7 bases. Germline V lookup: CDR1 LNHNV, CDR2 YYDKDF (reference sequence). V gave up 3 bases and J gave up 4 bases; unmatched junction bases: 5. The CDR3 length is 15 residues. DNA for the CDR3: TGTGCCACCAGCAGGACAGGGACCAGTAATGAAAAACTGTTTTTT. Its protein product is CATSRTGTSNEKLFF.

There are many counts of this clonotype. The V gene is TRBV7-9, the J gene TRBJ2-3; D uncertain. V gave up 3 bases and J gave up 3 bases, with 4 bases separating them. Germline values: CDR1 SEHNR, CDR2 FQNEAQ (reference sequence). The CDR3 spans 12 residues. The CDR3 sequence is CASSFMTDTQYF. The DNA for the CDR3 is TGTGCCAGCAGCTTTATGACAGATACGCAGTATTTT.

This clonotype occurred many times. This chain connects TRBV24-1 to TRBJ1-2; 7 bases are a match to TRBD1. Germline values: CDR1 KGHDR, CDR2 SFDVKD. The CDR3 runs 13 residues. Germline trimming cut 4 bases from V and 14 bases from J; bases unmatched to any gene: 12. This CDR3 reads CATSEKTGTRWTF. The CDR3 region has the DNA TGTGCCACCAGTGAAAAGACAGGGACCCGGTGGACCTTC.

In its sample, this clonotype was seen many times. This chain links TRBV10-3 with TRBJ2-7, with D possibly TRBD1 on 5 matching bases. Deletions cut 5 bases from V and 3 bases from J, with 14 bases between. The CDR3 consists of 14 residues. Germline CDR1 reads ENHRY; CDR2 reads SYGVKD. Written as DNA, the CDR3 is TGTGCCATCAGTTCGACAGATTCCTTCTACGAGCAGTACTTC. Protein: CAISSTDSFYEQYF.

This clonotype was detected many times. The V and J genes are TRBV12-3 or TRBV12-4 and TRBJ2-1; D is perhaps TRBD1 (5 bases). Trimming took 8 bases from V and 5 from J, leaving 19 bases between them. The CDR3 extends over 15 amino acids. The CDR3 DNA reads TGTGCCAGCGGGGTTAGGGCAAGGGGAAACAATGAGCAGTTCTTC. It yields the protein CASGVRARGNNEQFF.

This clonotype was seen ten or more times. The chain joins TRBV10-3 to TRBJ1-2; no clear D gene. Germline-derived CDR1 and CDR2 are ENHRY and SYGVKD. The CDR3 loop spans 14 amino acids. V was pared by 6 bases and J by 0 bases, with 11 bases between. The DNA for the CDR3 is TGTGCCATCAGAGAACAGAGTTCTAACTATGGCTACACCTTC. It encodes CAIREQSSNYGYTF.

In this sample, this clonotype turned up many times. The V and J genes are TRBV10-3 and TRBJ1-2; no firm D call. Trimming shortened V by 4 bases and J by 9 bases, and 15 bases separated the two germline ends. Germline V gene lookup returns CDR1 ENHRY and CDR2 SYGVKD. This CDR3 spans 13 amino acids. The CDR3 nucleotides are TGTGCCATCAGTGGGACCCTCATTCGGAGCTACACCTTC. It specifies CAISGTLIRSYTF.

The table lists this clonotype with a few counts. The chain couples TRBV24-1 to TRBJ1-1, with 8 nucleotides matching TRBD1. CDR3 length: 13 amino acids. The germline V gene encodes CDR1 KGHDR and CDR2 SFDVKD. V lost 5 bases to trimming and J lost 4 bases; unmatched junction nucleotides: 2. CDR3 DNA: TGTGCCACCAGTGGAACAGGGGGCACTGAAGCTTTCTTT. Translation gives CATSGTGGTEAFF.

This clonotype was counted ten times or more. The V gene is TRBV28, the J gene TRBJ1-2; D unresolved. Germline CDR1 reads MDHEN; CDR2 reads SYDVKM. Trimming shortened V by 5 bases and J by 4 bases, and 11 bases separated the two germline ends. The CDR3 loop spans 13 amino acids. Written as DNA, the CDR3 is TGTGCCAGCAGTGTAACAGTGGGCTATGGCTACACCTTC. Translation: CASSVTVGYGYTF.

This clonotype appeared a few times. This chain's CDR3 is CASSSWIGGGPQHF. In DNA, the CDR3 is TGTGCCAGCAGCTCGTGGATAGGCGGGGGGCCCCAGCATTTT. The genes are TRBV7-8 and TRBJ1-5; possibly TRBD1 for D (5 bases). The length of the CDR3 is 14 residues. Trimming pared 4 bases from V and 9 bases from J, leaving 16 bases between. Germline CDR1 is SGHVS and CDR2 is FQNEAQ.

In this sample, this clonotype turned up many times. V usage is TRBV29-1 and J usage is TRBJ2-1; TRBD2 might be the D (6 bases). Germline V gives CDR1 SQVTM, CDR2 ANQGSEA. Trimming removed 3 bases at V and 8 bases at J, with 17 bases between. The CDR3 loop spans 14 amino acids. CDR3 sequence (DNA): TGCAGCGTTGATGGGGGAGGCCCCGAGGATGAGCAGTTCTTC. Amino acid sequence: CSVDGGGPEDEQFF.

This clonotype occurred many times. This chain links TRBV12-3 or TRBV12-4 with TRBJ2-2; no reliable D call. Deletions cut 2 bases from V and 5 bases from J, with 6 bases between. CDR3 length equals 13 residues. The CDR3 region is CASSLRRTGELFF. Written as DNA, the CDR3 is TGTGCCAGCAGTTTACGCAGGACCGGGGAGCTGTTTTTT.

This clonotype was seen ten or more times. J is TRBJ2-1 and V is TRBV15, with D perhaps matching TRBD2 (6 bases). The germline V and J ends were trimmed by 0 bases and 5 bases, with 17 bases remaining between them. CDR3 length: 17 amino acids. CDR1 is LNHNV, CDR2 YYDKDF, per germline (reference sequence). The CDR3 sequence: CATSRDTNPGVDNEQFF. The CDR3 nucleotides read TGTGCCACCAGCAGAGATACAAACCCGGGGGTGGACAATGAGCAGTTCTTC.

A few counts support this clonotype. The gene calls are TRBV19 and TRBJ1-1; D gene ambiguous. V was shortened by 7 bases and J by 2 bases, with 14 bases between the two germline ends. Germline CDR1 is LNHDA and CDR2 is SQIVND (reference sequence). The CDR3 runs 14 residues. CDR3 sequence: CASKVFDGNTEAFF. CDR3 nucleotides: TGTGCCAGTAAGGTCTTCGACGGAAACACTGAAGCTTTCTTT.